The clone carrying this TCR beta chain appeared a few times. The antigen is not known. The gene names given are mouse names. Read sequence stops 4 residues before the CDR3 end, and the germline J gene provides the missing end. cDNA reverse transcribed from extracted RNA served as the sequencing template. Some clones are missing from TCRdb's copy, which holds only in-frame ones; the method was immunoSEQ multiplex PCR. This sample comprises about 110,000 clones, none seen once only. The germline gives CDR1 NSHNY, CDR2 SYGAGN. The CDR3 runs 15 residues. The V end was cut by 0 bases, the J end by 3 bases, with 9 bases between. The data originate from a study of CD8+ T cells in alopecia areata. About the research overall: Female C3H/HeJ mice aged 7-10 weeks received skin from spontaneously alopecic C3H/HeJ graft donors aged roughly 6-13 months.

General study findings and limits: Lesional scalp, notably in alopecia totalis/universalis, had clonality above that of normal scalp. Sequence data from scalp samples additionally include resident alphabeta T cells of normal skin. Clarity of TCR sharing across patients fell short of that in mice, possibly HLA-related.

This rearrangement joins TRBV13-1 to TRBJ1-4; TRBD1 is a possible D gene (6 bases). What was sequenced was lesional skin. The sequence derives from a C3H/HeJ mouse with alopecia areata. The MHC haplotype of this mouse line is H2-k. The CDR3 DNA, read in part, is TGTGCCAGCAGTGATGACAGGGTGACCAACGAA. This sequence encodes CASSDDRVTNE. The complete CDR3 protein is CASSDDRVTNERLFF.